The 32 T cell receptor beta chains listed next were all sequenced from one sample in a study of shared clonotypes between healthy human individuals. Profiled with immunoSEQ multiplex PCR; TCRdb holds only in-frame clones, not every one. This repertoire shows roughly 2.5 million clones, approximately 92% found once; its top ten account for around 0.14%. Sequenced: naive CD4+ T cells sorted from blood. Indicated subset: CD45RA+ positively selected. The receptor set was obtained from a man aged 18 to 35 in good health.

The chain has TRBV6-1 and TRBJ2-5; D uncertain. This CDR3 spans 13 amino acids. Between the trimmed V and J ends, which lost 6 bases and 5 bases, there was a span of 13 bases. Germline assignment: CDR1 MNHNS and CDR2 SASEGT. For the CDR3, the DNA is TGTGCCAGCAGCACCCTGAGCAGGGAGACCCAGTACTTC. It encodes CASSTLSRETQYF.

With respect to this clone: Other DNA sequences in this specimen translate into the identical CDR3. This chain links TRBV18 with TRBJ1-4; 7 bases line up with TRBD1. This CDR3 region has 13 residues. The V and J ends lost 3 bases and 6 bases, in that order; junction bases with no gene match: 1. The germline V gene has CDR1 KGHSH and CDR2 LQKENI. This chain's CDR3 is CASSPGTDEKLFF. In nucleotides, the CDR3 is TGTGCCAGCTCACCCGGGACAGATGAAAAACTGTTTTTT.

The gene calls are TRBV11-2 and TRBJ2-1, with 16 bases that match TRBD2. This CDR3 is built from 19 residues. J lost 7 bases, V lost 4 bases, and 13 bases had no gene match. Germline V lookup: CDR1 SGHAT, CDR2 FQNNGV. In nucleotides, the CDR3 is TGTGCCAGCAGCTCGGGGATTGGGACTAGCGGGAGGGCGTGGAATGAGCAGTTCTTC. This translates into CASSSGIGTSGRAWNEQFF.

The chain combines TRBV4-1 with TRBJ2-1, with D possibly TRBD1 on 5 matching bases. This CDR3 spans 17 amino acids. V lost 4 bases and J lost 0, with 16 bases in between. The germline gives CDR1 MGHRA, CDR2 YSYEKL. The CDR3 is CASSREGAESSYNEQFF. CDR3 sequence (DNA): TGCGCCAGCAGCCGGGAAGGGGCGGAAAGCTCCTACAATGAGCAGTTCTTC.

The chain employs TRBV9 and TRBJ1-1; tentative D call: TRBD1 (6 bases). Germline values: CDR1 SGDLS, CDR2 YYNGEE. This CDR3 has 15 amino acids. Trimming stripped 4 bases from V and 6 bases from J, with 19 bases between. CDR3 bases: TGTGCCAGCAGCCCGCAAGCGGGGGGCGCGGCTGAAGCTTTCTTT. It yields the protein CASSPQAGGAAEAFF.

The chain recombines TRBV7-9 with TRBJ2-3; D is perhaps TRBD2 (5 bases). V lost 0 bases and J 1 base, leaving 14 bases between the germline ends. Germline assignment: CDR1 SEHNR and CDR2 FQNEAQ (reference sequence). The CDR3 sequence is 17 residues long. The DNA for the CDR3 is TGTGCCAGCAGCTTAGCGGCCGCGGGCGATCGCACAGATACGCAGTATTTT. Residues: CASSLAAAGDRTDTQYF.

Concerning this clone itself: Different DNA sequences within this sample yield the same CDR3. The V and J genes are TRBV19 and TRBJ2-3, with no clear D. The V end lost 6 bases, the J end lost 2 bases, and 6 bases lay between the germline ends. Germline V gene sequence: CDR1 LNHDA, CDR2 SQIVND (reference sequence). The CDR3 spans 12 residues. The CDR3 loop reads CASSTDTDTQYF. CDR3 bases: TGTGCCAGTAGCACAGACACAGATACGCAGTATTTT.

J is TRBJ1-1 and V is TRBV5-4; D unclear. The CDR3 loop spans 16 amino acids. CDR1 SGHNT and CDR2 YYREEE come from the germline V gene (reference sequence). The ends were cut back, 4 bases at V and 0 bases at J, with 16 bases in the middle. The CDR3 region is CASSPSPQALNTEAFF. DNA of the CDR3: TGTGCCAGCAGCCCCTCCCCCCAAGCCTTGAACACTGAAGCTTTCTTT. The full variable domain, completed using reference TRBV5-4 and TRBJ1-1, is ETGVTQSPTHLIKTRGQQVTLRCSSQSGHNTVSWYQQALGQGPQFIFQYYREEENGRGNFPPRFSGLQFPNYSSELNVNALELDDSALYLCASSPSPQALNTEAFFGQGTRLTVV.

The genes are TRBV10-3 and TRBJ2-2, with D perhaps TRBD1 or TRBD2 (6 bases each). The CDR3 has 16 amino acids. With 4 bases removed from V and 0 bases from J, the gap between germline ends came to 12 bases. CDR1 is ENHRY and CDR2 is SYGVKD in the germline V gene. As DNA, the CDR3 is TGTGCCATCAGTGTTAGGGGGGCCCCGAACACCGGGGAGCTGTTTTTT. Its protein product is CAISVRGAPNTGELFF.

The chain recombines TRBV7-9 with TRBJ2-3; perhaps D is TRBD1 or TRBD2 (6 bases each). The germline V gene encodes CDR1 SEHNR and CDR2 FQNEAQ (reference sequence). CDR3 length equals 14 residues. V was shortened by 8 bases and J by 2 bases, with 14 bases between the two germline ends. The CDR3 sequence: CASRVRGATDTQYF. The CDR3 DNA sequence: TGTGCCAGCCGCGTGAGGGGGGCCACAGATACGCAGTATTTT.

About this clone itself: This clone may be a read error of a much larger clone one base away. V gene TRBV2 combines with J gene TRBJ1-1; no firm D call. The CDR3 loop spans 11 amino acids. Trimming took off 5 bases at V and 4 bases at J, with 5 bases between the two ends. CDR1 is SNHLY, CDR2 FYNNEI, per germline. The CDR3 DNA sequence: TGTGCCAGCAGTTTAAGCACTGAAGCTTTCTTT. It is translated as CASSLSTEAFF.

The chain combines TRBV30 with TRBJ1-4; D is uncertain. V lost 5 bases to trimming and J lost 8 bases, with 15 bases between them. CDR1 is GTSNPN and CDR2 is SVGIG in the germline V gene (reference sequence). CDR3 length: 13 amino acids. The CDR3 bases are TGTGCCTGGGATCCCGGGCCCCGGGAAAAACTGTTTTTT. Amino acids: CAWDPGPREKLFF.

The chain uses TRBV18 and TRBJ2-1, with D possibly matching TRBD2 (7 bases). The germline CDR1 and CDR2 sequences are KGHSH and LQKENI. The CDR3 runs 16 residues. V was clipped by 3 bases and J by 2 bases, with 14 bases between them. The CDR3 coding sequence is TGTGCCAGCTCACCCCAAAAGGGGGGGGCCTACAATGAGCAGTTCTTC. Its protein is CASSPQKGGAYNEQFF.

This chain joins TRBV5-1 and TRBJ1-4, with 8 bases identical to TRBD1. The CDR3 runs to 15 residues. V shed 0 bases, J shed 7 bases, and the junction held 5 bases outside the gene matches. Germline lookup yields CDR1 SGHRS and CDR2 YFSETQ. The CDR3 loop is CASSLALTGVEKLFF. DNA for the CDR3: TGCGCCAGCAGCTTGGCCCTGACAGGGGTTGAAAAACTGTTTTTT.

This rearrangement joins TRBV19 to TRBJ2-1, with D perhaps matching TRBD1 (7 bases). This CDR3 is 15 amino acids long. V was cut by 7 bases and J by 0 bases, with 13 bases left in between. In germline, CDR1 is LNHDA, CDR2 SQIVND (reference sequence). This CDR3 is CASIGGGNSYNEQFF. For the CDR3, the DNA is TGTGCCAGTATAGGGGGCGGGAACTCCTACAATGAGCAGTTCTTC.

The chain has TRBV12-2 and TRBJ2-1; the D call in the table, TRBD2, was not verified against the DNA. TRBV12-2 is a known pseudogene. CDR3 length: 14 amino acids. Written as DNA, the CDR3 is TGTGCAAGTCGCTTAGCTACTAGCGGAGCCCTGCGGTTCTTC. This codes for CASRLATSGALRFF.

The genes are TRBV28 and TRBJ2-5; D unresolved. Per the germline V gene, CDR1 is MDHEN and CDR2 is SYDVKM. The CDR3 length is 13 residues. V lost 4 bases to trimming and J lost 5 bases, with 11 bases between them. CDR3 sequence reads: CASSSRTMETQYF. The CDR3 nucleotides are TGTGCCAGCAGTTCTCGCACGATGGAGACCCAGTACTTC.

The chain joins TRBV28 to TRBJ2-3; D gene unclear. The CDR3 runs 13 residues. V was pared by 7 bases and J by 2 bases, with 10 bases between. The V gene's germline CDR1 is MDHEN and CDR2 SYDVKM. CDR3 sequence (DNA): TGTGCCAGCATCGATAGAAACACAGATACGCAGTATTTT. Translation gives CASIDRNTDTQYF.

This chain uses TRBV6-5 with TRBJ2-1; TRBD1 matches 9 bases. Germline assignment: CDR1 MNHEY and CDR2 SVGAGI. The CDR3 extends over 16 amino acids. With 4 bases clipped from V and 6 bases from J, the junction kept 10 bases outside the gene matches. This CDR3 is CASSSLGQGGFNEQFF. The CDR3 DNA follows: TGTGCCAGCAGTTCCCTGGGACAGGGAGGATTCAATGAGCAGTTCTTC.

The CDR3 DNA sequence: TGCGCCAGCAGCTTGGACAGGGCCAAAAACATTCAGTACTTC. It specifies CASSLDRAKNIQYF. The gene calls are TRBV5-1 and TRBJ2-4; the D gene is possibly TRBD1 (5 bases). V lost 0 bases and J lost 1, with 5 bases in between. The CDR3 contains 14 residues. The germline V gene has CDR1 SGHRS and CDR2 YFSETQ.

The chain uses TRBV2 and TRBJ1-3, with 8 bases fitting TRBD1. V lost 8 bases and J lost 4; bases outside the gene matches: 13. This CDR3 spans 16 amino acids. Germline V gene sequence: CDR1 SNHLY, CDR2 FYNNEI. CDR3: CASSIDRGLYGNTIYF. The CDR3 region has the DNA TGTGCCAGCTCGATCGACAGGGGTTTGTACGGAAACACCATATATTTT.

The genes are TRBV7-2 and TRBJ2-7; D may correspond to TRBD1 or TRBD2 (6 bases each). The ends were cut back, 1 base at V and 6 bases at J, with 10 bases in the middle. The length of the CDR3 is 13 residues. Looked up from germline, CDR1 is SGHTA and CDR2 is FQGNSA. CDR3 in amino acids: CASSLGGAFEQYF. As DNA, the CDR3 is TGTGCCAGCAGCTTAGGGGGGGCCTTCGAGCAGTACTTC.

This sequence joins TRBV7-8 and TRBJ1-5; D perhaps matches TRBD1 (6 bases). The germline V and J ends were trimmed by 5 bases and 4 bases, with 18 bases remaining between them. Germline V lookup: CDR1 SGHVS, CDR2 FQNEAQ. The CDR3 runs 16 residues. CDR3 region: CASSPVTGGFNQPQHF. The CDR3 bases are TGTGCCAGCAGCCCAGTTACGGGGGGCTTTAATCAGCCCCAGCATTTT.

Remarks on this clone: This sample includes further DNA sequences coding for the same CDR3. The CDR3 loop is CSVARGSYEQYF. CDR3 DNA: TGCAGCGTTGCAAGAGGAAGCTACGAGCAGTACTTC. V usage is TRBV29-1 and J usage is TRBJ2-7; the D is unclear. Trimming left V 4 bases short and J 3 bases short, with 10 bases between. Germline V CDR1 and CDR2: SQVTM, ANQGSEA. The CDR3 has 12 residues.

The CDR3 DNA is TGCAGCGTCAAAGGACAGGGGGCTAACTATGGCTACACCTTC. It codes for CSVKGQGANYGYTF. The chain uses TRBV29-1 and TRBJ1-2, with 10 bases that match TRBD1. Germline assignment: CDR1 SQVTM and CDR2 ANQGSEA. CDR3 size: 14 residues. V shed 6 bases and J 0 bases; nucleotides not matched to a gene: 4.

The CDR3 coding sequence is TGCGCCAGCAGCCAAGAGATAAGTCAGCCTAATGAAAAACTGTTTTTT. It codes for CASSQEISQPNEKLFF. The chain uses TRBV4-1 and TRBJ1-4; D remains ambiguous. The CDR3 has 16 amino acids. Trimming removed 0 bases at V and 3 bases at J, with 11 bases between. CDR1 is MGHRA, CDR2 YSYEKL, per germline.

This clone is a singleton in its sample. The chain employs TRBV5-4 and TRBJ1-1; 9 positions agree with TRBD1. CDR3 size: 13 residues. The V gene's germline CDR1 is SGHNT and CDR2 YYREEE (reference sequence). The V and J ends lost 4 bases and 10 bases, in that order; junction bases with no gene match: 8. CDR3 residues: CASSMGQGTPAFF. The CDR3 DNA follows: TGTGCCAGCAGCATGGGACAGGGAACCCCAGCTTTCTTT.

This clone turned up a few times. The sample has other DNA sequences that encode this CDR3 too. The V gene is TRBV2, the J gene TRBJ1-5, with D hard to call. Looked up from germline, CDR1 is SNHLY and CDR2 is FYNNEI. The CDR3 is 13 amino acids. Trimming took off 7 bases at V and 1 base at J, with 8 bases between the two ends. DNA of the CDR3: TGTGCCAGCAAGGGAGACAGCAATCAGCCCCAGCATTTT. This codes for CASKGDSNQPQHF. Filled out from reference TRBV2 and TRBJ1-5, the complete variable domain reads EPEVTQTPSHQVTQMGQEVILRCVPISNHLYFYWYRQILGQKVEFLVSFYNNEISEKSEIFDDQFSVERPDGSNFTLKIRSTKLEDSAMYFCASKGDSNQPQHFGDGTRLSIL.

This clone occurred a few times. Distinct nucleotide sequences in the sample also encode this CDR3. The chain joins TRBV6-5 to TRBJ1-2; no firm D call. The CDR3 has 13 amino acids. V shed 0 bases and J shed 5 bases, with 7 bases lying between them. Germline assignment: CDR1 MNHEY and CDR2 SVGAGI. The CDR3 DNA reads as TGTGCCAGCAGTTACTCGAAGGGATATGGCTACACCTTC. Protein: CASSYSKGYGYTF.

This rearrangement joins TRBV12-5 to TRBJ2-7, with 10 bases fitting TRBD1. The V gene's germline CDR1 is LGHNT and CDR2 FRNRAP. Trimming took 6 bases from V and 4 from J; bases not matched to a gene: 9. This CDR3 comprises 15 residues. CDR3 residues: CASGRSGTGEYEQYF. The CDR3 nucleotides are TGTGCTAGTGGGCGTTCCGGGACAGGGGAGTACGAGCAGTACTTC.

The gene calls are TRBV4-3 and TRBJ2-7, with 11 positions matching TRBD2. This CDR3 region has 16 residues. The trim removed 0 bases at V and 4 bases at J, leaving 5 bases unmatched. Germline-derived CDR1 and CDR2 are LGHNA and YSLEER. CDR3: CASSQDVASGRYEQYF. The CDR3 DNA sequence: TGCGCCAGCAGCCAAGATGTAGCTAGCGGGAGGTACGAGCAGTACTTC.

This chain links TRBV6-5 with TRBJ1-1, with 9 bases that match TRBD1. V was pared by 5 bases and J by 1 base, with 5 bases of the junction left unmatched. Germline values: CDR1 MNHEY, CDR2 SVGAGI. The CDR3 is made up of 15 amino acids. DNA for the CDR3: TGTGCCAGCAGTAGAGGGACAGGGCGGAACACTGAAGCTTTCTTT. Protein sequence: CASSRGTGRNTEAFF.